A selection of T cell receptor beta chains follows, all from one sample in a study of cytomegalovirus exposure and HLA in healthy donors. Sequencing was performed with immunoSEQ multiplex PCR; in TCRdb, only in-frame clones are kept and a portion is missing. The data hold about 130,000 clones, with 85% to 90% observed a single time. Sequenced: PBMCs. These TCRs come from a woman aged 25-40 years in good health and CMV-seropositive. CDR3s include the opening cysteine and the closing phenylalanine or tryptophan.

j_call cdr3_length v_call cdr3_aa
TRBJ2-1 16 TRBV5-1 CASSWKGQGAWNEQFF
TRBJ2-3 13 TRBV6-1 CASSETETDTQYF
TRBJ2-7 14 TRBV2 CASRETVPPYEQYF
TRBJ1-2 14 TRBV5-1 CASRSLRGGYGYTF
TRBJ1-2 14 TRBV5-1 CASSRGQGRSGYTF
TRBJ2-1 13 TRBV13 CASSLGRDNEQFF
TRBJ2-7 16 TRBV7-9 CASSPPVLEAGYEQYF
TRBJ2-1 16 TRBV13 CASSSSGAGGRNEQFF
TRBJ2-5 18 TRBV5-1 CASSLSGRRVNGEETQYF
TRBJ1-2 14 TRBV5-1 CASRRGLRDYGYTF
TRBJ2-7 14 TRBV4-1 CASSQDLGGYEQYF
TRBJ2-2 17 TRBV13 CASSLGLDPVVEGELFF
TRBJ2-5 11 TRBV29-1 CSVLAVETQYF
TRBJ2-1 16 TRBV5-1 CASSLSGGPQYNEQFF
TRBJ2-7 15 TRBV2 CASSRLAGGVHEQYF
TRBJ1-6 14 TRBV7-9 CASSIGQGNSPLHF
TRBJ2-1 15 TRBV2 CASSDRGAAVHEQFF
TRBJ2-5 15 TRBV5-1 CASSFLPGAQETQYF
TRBJ2-3 17 TRBV7-8 CASSLTALGGGADTQYF
TRBJ2-7 13 TRBV7-6 CASSQGGGYEQYF
TRBJ2-1 13 TRBV11-3 CASSFSVVGEQFF
TRBJ2-1 16 TRBV15 CATSREGRARYNEQFF
TRBJ2-7 15 TRBV7-2 CASSLEAGPTYEQYF
TRBJ2-1 15 TRBV27 CASSYLAGAYNEQFF
TRBJ2-1 17 TRBV5-6 CASSLAGLAGLINEQFF
TRBJ2-7 15 TRBV18 CASSAGQARVYEQYF
TRBJ2-6 14 TRBV6-5 CASSRNSGANVLTF
TRBJ2-7 14 TRBV15 CATSSQAPGGEQYF
TRBJ1-1 13 TRBV7-3 CASSSGTTTEAFF
TRBJ2-1 11 TRBV7-8 CASSVGSLQFF
TRBJ2-1 11 TRBV20-1 CSGDRINEQFF
TRBJ2-7 12 TRBV2 CASRRDFYEQYF
TRBJ1-1 15 TRBV28 CATQLDRTVNTEAFF
TRBJ2-1 20 TRBV15 CATSRDLVDWWRTRRNEQLF
TRBJ2-1 15 TRBV7-2 CASSLKSGGHYTQFF
TRBJ2-2 17 TRBV5-1 CASSLVPSGVGTGELFF
TRBJ1-5 15 TRBV2 CASTAGQGSNQPQHF
TRBJ1-1 15 TRBV7-3 CASILDRPRGAEAFF
TRBJ2-7 14 TRBV11-2 CASSRGQGPPEQYF
TRBJ2-3 14 TRBV6-1 CASRGTGGPDTQYF
TRBJ1-5 15 TRBV6-6 CASSYTGQVARPQHF
TRBJ1-6 14 TRBV7-9 CASSELSGGSPLHF
TRBJ1-2 14 TRBV6-5 CASSQSYRGSAYTF
TRBJ1-4 13 TRBV10-2 CASSEQGREKLFF
TRBJ2-2 13 TRBV6-1 CASVSGGTGELFF
TRBJ2-7 14 TRBV11-2 CASSSTGVGSEQYF
TRBJ2-5 12 TRBV5-3 CAATRYQETQYF
TRBJ1-6 12 TRBV6-6 CASSYINSPLHF